These 4 T cell receptor beta chains originate from one sample sequenced in a study of somatic mutations in cytotoxic T cells in rheumatoid arthritis. TCRdb's copy holds only in-frame clones and misses some; the assay was immunoSEQ multiplex PCR. The sample contains about 21,000 clones, approximately 83% of which appear only once. The sample consisted of CD8+ T cells sorted from blood. The receptors shown here come from a man aged 18 to 30 with rheumatoid arthritis.

The chain employs TRBV15 and TRBJ2-1; TRBD1 aligns across 7 bases. The CDR3 contains 15 residues. Unmatched junction bases numbered 9, after V lost 4 bases and J lost 6 bases. Per germline, CDR1 LNHNV and CDR2 YYDKDF (reference sequence). CDR3 amino acids: CATSTSRDSLNEQFF. In DNA form, the CDR3 reads TGTGCCACCAGCACGTCCCGGGACAGCCTCAATGAGCAGTTCTTC.

This clone was detected once. The V and J genes are TRBV5-4 and TRBJ2-5, with TRBD1 identical over 9 bases. The CDR3 covers 14 residues. The V and J ends lost 3 bases and 4 bases, in that order; junction bases with no gene match: 4. The germline CDR1 and CDR2 sequences are SGHNT and YYREEE (reference sequence). CDR3 sequence (DNA): TGTGCCAGCAGCTCCCGGGACAGGGTAGAGACCCAGTACTTC. This sequence encodes CASSSRDRVETQYF.

This clone has only a few counts. The chain has TRBV4-3 and TRBJ1-5; the match to TRBD1 covers 8 bases. The CDR3 is made up of 15 amino acids. The germline CDR1 and CDR2 sequences are LGHNA and YSLEER. The trim removed 2 bases at V and 5 bases at J, leaving 5 bases unmatched. CDR3 residues: CASSQIQGGDQPQHF. For the CDR3, the DNA is TGCGCCAGCAGCCAAATACAGGGGGGAGATCAGCCCCAGCATTTT.

The CDR3 DNA follows: TGTGCCATCAGTGCTACGGGACAGGGCTACAATGAGCAGTTCTTC. Protein: CAISATGQGYNEQFF. This rearrangement joins TRBV10-3 to TRBJ2-1; 9 bases fit TRBD1. CDR1 and CDR2 (germline): ENHRY, SYGVKD. The CDR3 is 15 residues long. V was pared by 4 bases and J by 3 bases, with 4 bases of the junction left unmatched.